What follows describes a single T cell receptor beta chain. This entry is derived from a study of blood T cell repertoires in COVID-19. About the research overall: Acute and convalescent COVID-19 specimens originated in the United States, Italy and Spain. T cells, B-cell-depleted T cells, or PBMCs provided the cDNA or gDNA that served as material.

Methods used by the authors: Amplification of reference gene primers provided the estimated nucleated cell counts. Clones were sequenced by immunoSEQ multiplex PCR, and TCRdb holds only the in-frame ones, with some missing. V, J and clone size derive from that table, while D and trimming were established from the DNA sequence. The sample contains some 120,000 clones, 84% of which appear only once. The sequenced sample consisted of peripheral blood. The sequence derives from a woman aged 30 to 39 who had recovered from COVID-19.

In nucleotides, the CDR3 is TGTGCCAGTAGGAATCCCGGGGGGCGGGATGAAAAACTGTTTTTT. It is translated as CASRNPGGRDEKLFF. The V and J genes are TRBV19 and TRBJ1-4, with D maybe TRBD1 (6 bases). Germline V gives CDR1 LNHDA, CDR2 SQIVND (reference sequence). The CDR3 totals 15 residues. V lost 6 bases and J lost 6, with 17 bases in between.